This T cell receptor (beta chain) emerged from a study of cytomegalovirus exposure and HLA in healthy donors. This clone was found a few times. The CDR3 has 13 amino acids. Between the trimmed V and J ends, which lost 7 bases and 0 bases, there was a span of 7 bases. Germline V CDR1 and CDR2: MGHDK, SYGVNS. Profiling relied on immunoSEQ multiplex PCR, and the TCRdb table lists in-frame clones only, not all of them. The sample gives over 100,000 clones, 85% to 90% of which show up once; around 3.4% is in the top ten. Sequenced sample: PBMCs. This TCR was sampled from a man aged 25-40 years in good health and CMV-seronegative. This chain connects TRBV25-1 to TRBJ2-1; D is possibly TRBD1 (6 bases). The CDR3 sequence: CASKDSSYNEQFF. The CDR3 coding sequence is TGTGCCAGCAAGGACAGCTCCTACAATGAGCAGTTCTTC.